This entry lists 27 T cell receptor beta chains sequenced from one sample in a study of T cells in Graves' hyperthyroidism and ophthalmopathy. Amplification of TCR beta CDR3 regions used RNA as the template. HTBI primers were used for first-round RT-PCR of the TCR CDR3. TCRdb processed the multiplex PCR reads anew with MiXCR; each CDR3 protein has one entry. Of hundreds of thousands of distinct CDR3 sequences in the sample, 46% were seen once. The specimen sequenced was peripheral blood or thyroid tissue (not recorded which). These receptors originate from a young woman with Graves' hyperthyroidism.

The chain couples TRBV29-1 to TRBJ2-2; 13 bases align to TRBD2. With V trimmed by 7 bases and J by 5 bases, 4 bases remained unmatched. The germline CDR1 and CDR2 sequences are SQVTM and ANQGSEA. The CDR3 has 14 residues. CDR3 in amino acids: CSATSGGGTGELFF. The CDR3 coding sequence is TGCAGCGCCACTAGCGGGGGGGGTACCGGGGAGCTGTTTTTT.

This rearrangement joins TRBV7-9 to TRBJ2-2; D not certain. CDR1 and CDR2 (germline): SEHNR, FQNEAQ (reference sequence). The CDR3 spans 13 residues. V was trimmed by 5 bases and J by 4 bases, leaving 8 bases between them. The CDR3 coding sequence is TGTGCCAGCAGCCCGGCGCCCACCGGGGAGCTGTTTTTT. This encodes CASSPAPTGELFF.

Remarks on this clonotype: A junction end diverges from the germline sequence, so it may reflect a read error. This chain links TRBV7-2 with TRBJ2-7; 14 nucleotides agree with TRBD2. The better agreement between TRBJ2-1 and the DNA end casts doubt on the J call. The CDR3 has 16 residues. Germline-derived CDR1 and CDR2 are SGHTA and FQGNSA. The DNA for the CDR3 is TGCGCCAGCAGCTTGACTAGCGGGAGGGCAATCCTTGAGCAGTTCTTC. This gives the protein CASSLTSGRAILEQFF.

The chain joins TRBV29-1 to TRBJ2-7; maybe TRBD1 (6 bases). The ends were cut back, 3 bases at V and 5 bases at J, with 23 bases in the middle. Per the germline V gene, CDR1 is SQVTM and CDR2 is ANQGSEA. CDR3 length: 16 residues. CDR3 DNA: TGCAGCGTTGAGCTACAGGGAGATTTACTTGTTGACGAGCAGTACTTC. This encodes CSVELQGDLLVDEQYF.

V gene TRBV29-1 combines with J gene TRBJ1-2, with TRBD1 as a possible D gene (6 bases). The CDR3 is 13 amino acids. Germline assignment: CDR1 SQVTM and CDR2 ANQGSEA. V was pared by 3 bases and J by 6 bases, with 14 bases between. CDR3 protein: CSVDAQGVHGYTF. The DNA for the CDR3 is TGCAGCGTTGACGCACAGGGTGTTCATGGCTACACCTTC.

V and J are TRBV20-1 and TRBJ2-7, with D hard to call. Germline V lookup: CDR1 DFQATT, CDR2 SNEGSKA (reference sequence). Trimming took off 6 bases at V and 3 bases at J, with 18 bases between the two ends. The CDR3 runs to 14 residues. CDR3 protein: CSAPRNTGDYEQYF. The CDR3 nucleotides are TGCAGTGCCCCTCGGAACACTGGGGACTACGAGCAGTACTTC.

V is TRBV4-1 and J is TRBJ2-7, with D perhaps matching TRBD2 (5 bases). This CDR3 contains 15 residues. Germline CDR1 is MGHRA and CDR2 is YSYEKL. Trimming cost V 2 bases and J 3 bases, with 14 bases left between them. CDR3 nucleotides: TGCGCCAGCAGCCAACGTACTAGTCAAGTCTACGAGCAGTACTTC. It specifies CASSQRTSQVYEQYF.

The chain uses TRBV15 and TRBJ1-4; 7 bases agree with TRBD1. Germline values: CDR1 LNHNV, CDR2 YYDKDF (reference sequence). The CDR3 consists of 14 residues. V was clipped by 5 bases and J by 8 bases; unmatched bases: 8. The CDR3 nucleotides read TGTGCCACCAGCGTAAAGGGGGCGAAGGAAAAACTGTTTTTT. Translated: CATSVKGAKEKLFF.

On this clonotype: A much larger clonotype is one base distant, so this may be a read error. The chain couples TRBV15 to TRBJ2-7; TRBD2 agrees at 11 bases. The V gene's germline CDR1 is LNHNV and CDR2 YYDKDF (reference sequence). V lost 0 bases, J lost 7 bases, and 8 bases stayed unmatched. CDR3 length: 16 amino acids. Written as DNA, the CDR3 is TGTGCCACCAGCAGAGATGGGACTAGCGGAATGGGGGAGCAGTACTTC. Translation gives CATSRDGTSGMGEQYF.

The chain is built from TRBV10-3 and TRBJ1-2; D is undetermined. The CDR3 totals 11 residues. Trimming shortened V by 4 bases and J by 8 bases, and 8 bases separated the two germline ends. Germline V gene lookup returns CDR1 ENHRY and CDR2 SYGVKD. This CDR3 reads CAISVGRGYTF. The CDR3 region has the DNA TGTGCCATCAGTGTCGGCCGCGGCTACACCTTC.

The chain couples TRBV20-1 to TRBJ1-2; D ambiguous. Trimming took off 6 bases at V and 11 bases at J, with 22 bases between the two ends. The CDR3 loop spans 13 amino acids. Germline V gene data show CDR1 as DFQATT and CDR2 as SNEGSKA (reference sequence). CDR3 loop: CSALGERVGKYTF. DNA for the CDR3: TGCAGTGCCCTAGGTGAAAGGGTGGGCAAGTACACCTTC.

This chain links TRBV7-3 with TRBJ2-2, with TRBD1 matching over 9 bases. Germline-derived CDR1 and CDR2 are SGHTA and FQGTGA. V gave up 5 bases and J gave up 7 bases; unmatched junction bases: 11. This CDR3 has 16 residues. The CDR3 coding sequence is TGTGCCAGCAGCCCGGGACAGGGAAGGCTTGTCGGGGAGCTGTTTTTT. Amino acid sequence: CASSPGQGRLVGELFF.

The rearrangement joins TRBV24-1 to TRBJ1-2; D is undetermined. Trimming stripped 6 bases from V and 2 bases from J, with 12 bases between. The germline gives CDR1 KGHDR, CDR2 SFDVKD. The CDR3 spans 14 residues. For the CDR3, the DNA is TGTGCCACCAGTAGCCTATGGACGAACTATGGCTACACCTTC. It specifies CATSSLWTNYGYTF.

This chain joins TRBV7-8 and TRBJ2-7; 13 bases are shared with TRBD2. CDR3 length: 17 amino acids. The germline CDR1 and CDR2 sequences are SGHVS and FQNEAQ. The V and J ends lost 6 bases and 3 bases, in that order; junction bases with no gene match: 11. In nucleotides, the CDR3 is TGTGCCAGCAGTCAAGCCCCGGGACTAGCGGGGATCTACGAGCAGTACTTC. The encoded protein is CASSQAPGLAGIYEQYF.

Worth noting for this clonotype: A much larger clone is a single base away; this may be a read error. V is TRBV15 and J is TRBJ1-1; 7 bases map to TRBD1. This CDR3 is built from 17 residues. V gave up 1 base and J gave up 4 bases; unmatched junction bases: 12. Germline-derived CDR1 and CDR2 are LNHNV and YYDKDF (reference sequence). Here the CDR3 reads CATSRGRDRPSGTEAFF. In nucleotides, the CDR3 is TGTGCCACCAGCAGAGGCCGGGACAGACCTTCGGGCACTGAAGCTTTCTTT.

J is TRBJ2-7 and V is TRBV10-3; TRBD1 matches 8 bases. V dropped 8 bases and J dropped 2; count of bases not matched to a gene: 8. Germline V gives CDR1 ENHRY, CDR2 SYGVKD. This CDR3 contains 14 residues. The CDR3 nucleotides read TGTGCCATCCAGCCCGGGACAGGCGCCTACGAGCAGTACTTC. Translating gives CAIQPGTGAYEQYF.

This clonotype has a handful of counts. The V call is TRBV20-1, the J call TRBJ2-5, with 10 positions matching TRBD2. There are 16 residues in the CDR3. V lost 0 bases to trimming and J lost 4 bases; unmatched junction nucleotides: 8. Germline-derived CDR1 and CDR2 are DFQATT and SNEGSKA (reference sequence). CDR3 DNA: TGCAGTGCTAGAGATCTAGCGGGAGAGGGTGGAGAGACCCAGTACTTC. It yields the protein CSARDLAGEGGETQYF.

This clonotype has just a few counts. The chain recombines TRBV7-8 with TRBJ2-2; tentative D call: TRBD1 (7 bases). Trimming cost V 5 bases and J 0 bases, with 13 bases left between them. The CDR3 extends over 16 amino acids. Germline CDR1 SGHVS, CDR2 FQNEAQ. Here the CDR3 reads CASSPRGTANTGELFF. The CDR3 DNA reads TGTGCCAGCAGCCCACGGGGGACAGCGAACACCGGGGAGCTGTTTTTT.

This rearrangement joins TRBV6-5 to TRBJ2-2, with TRBD2 identical over 9 bases. The CDR3 runs to 16 residues. V lost 5 bases, J lost 4 bases, and 8 bases stayed unmatched. The germline V gene has CDR1 MNHEY and CDR2 SVGAGI. DNA of the CDR3: TGTGCCAGCAGTGACCTTAGCGGGAGTGGCACCGGGGAGCTGTTTTTT. Translation gives CASSDLSGSGTGELFF.

This clonotype was found a few times. One junction end does not reproduce the germline sequence, and a read error may be involved. The gene calls are TRBV10-3 and TRBJ1-5; possibly TRBD1 for D (5 bases). In germline, CDR1 is ENHRY, CDR2 SYGVKD. CDR3 length: 16 amino acids. CDR3 in DNA: TGTGCCAGCAGTTACCCGGGGACCGAAGCGGATCAGCCCCAGCATTTT. It yields the protein CASSYPGTEADQPQHF.

The chain joins TRBV7-2 to TRBJ1-1; D is unresolved. CDR3 size: 13 residues. Deletions cut 2 bases from V and 10 bases from J, with 14 bases between. Looked up from germline, CDR1 is SGHTA and CDR2 is FQGNSA. This chain's CDR3 is CASSLQVQAIAFF. For the CDR3, the DNA is TGTGCCAGCAGCTTACAAGTTCAGGCGATAGCTTTCTTT. Full variable domain (remainder filled in from reference TRBV7-2 and TRBJ1-1): GAGVSQSPSNKVTEKGKDVELRCDPISGHTALYWYRQSLGQGLEFLIYFQGNSAPDKSGLPSDRFSAERTGGSVSTLTIQRTQQEDSAVYLCASSLQVQAIAFFGQGTRLTVV.

This clonotype was seen at least ten times. V usage is TRBV10-3 and J usage is TRBJ1-2, with D possibly matching TRBD1 (6 bases). The germline gives CDR1 ENHRY, CDR2 SYGVKD. Trimming took 2 bases from V and 5 from J, leaving 12 bases between them. This CDR3 has 14 residues. The CDR3 loop is CAISEPSRGYGYTF. As DNA, the CDR3 is TGTGCCATCAGTGAGCCTTCAAGGGGGTATGGCTACACCTTC.

The chain is built from TRBV9 and TRBJ1-2; D perhaps matches TRBD1 (5 bases). Between the trimmed V and J ends, which lost 1 base and 6 bases, there was a span of 16 bases. The germline gives CDR1 SGDLS, CDR2 YYNGEE. The CDR3 runs 15 residues. The CDR3 coding sequence is TGTGCCAGCAGCGTAAGGCAGGGTTATTCGCATGGCTACACCTTC. It specifies CASSVRQGYSHGYTF.

The CDR3 DNA reads TGTGCTAGGGCATCCCCTGGGGCCAACGTCCTGACTTTC. It codes for CARASPGANVLTF. The rearrangement links TRBV11-2 to TRBJ2-6; D is undetermined. Germline V gene sequence: CDR1 SGHAT, CDR2 FQNNGV. The CDR3 is 13 residues long.

J is TRBJ2-5 and V is TRBV11-2; maybe TRBD2 (6 bases). Between the trimmed V and J ends, which lost 5 bases and 1 base, there was a span of 11 bases. Germline CDR1 reads SGHAT; CDR2 reads FQNNGV. CDR3 length: 14 amino acids. The CDR3 DNA follows: TGTGCCAGCAGCCCAGGCGGGATCCAAGAGACCCAGTACTTC. This codes for CASSPGGIQETQYF.

This clonotype was recorded a few times. This sequence joins TRBV10-3 and TRBJ1-1, with a weak D call TRBD1 (6 bases). The V end was cut by 2 bases, the J end by 1 base, with 8 bases between. The CDR3 totals 14 residues. Germline V gene data show CDR1 as ENHRY and CDR2 as SYGVKD. CDR3 residues: CAISEEGENTEAFF. The CDR3 DNA follows: TGTGCCATCAGTGAGGAGGGGGAGAACACTGAAGCTTTCTTT.

This clonotype was detected a few times. The J gene is TRBJ2-7, the V gene TRBV4-1; a possible D gene is TRBD1 (6 bases). CDR1 is MGHRA, CDR2 YSYEKL, per germline. Trimming shortened V by 7 bases and J by 1 base, and 14 bases separated the two germline ends. There are 14 residues in the CDR3. This CDR3 reads CASKTSGASYEQYF. In nucleotides, the CDR3 is TGCGCCAGCAAAACTTCAGGGGCTTCCTACGAGCAGTACTTC.